This entry is about one T cell receptor (beta chain). One end of the junction does not line up with germline, which may come from a read error. The CDR3 covers 15 residues. CDR1 SGHAT and CDR2 FQNNGV come from the germline V gene. The data derive from a study of molecular identifiers for immune sequencing clone quantification. A single record per CDR3 protein comes from TCRdb applying MiXCR to the PCR reads. The sample has tens of thousands of distinct CDR3 sequences, approximately 21% seen once; the top ten hold about 1.2%. This TCR was recovered from a human donor in good health. Some libraries in this study had Jurkat cell RNA spiked in. Sequencing was performed on naive CD8+ T cells from blood, with Jurkat cell RNA spiked in. Subset reported: FACS-sorted CD8+CD4-CCR7+CD45RA+ naive T cells. This sequence joins TRBV11-2 and TRBJ1-1; 7 nucleotides line up with TRBD1. The CDR3 nucleotides read TGTGCCAGCAGCCTAGTGGACAGGTGGAACACTGAGGCTTTCTTT. Its protein is CASSLVDRWNTEAFF.